The present TCR beta chain was sequenced within a study of post-analysis software for immune sequencing data. Overall study context: Relapsing-remitting, secondary progressive and progressive-relapsing courses of multiple sclerosis were included. Regarding the study as a whole: Roughly 5 TRBV segments, TRBV5-6, TRBV5-1 and TRBV20-1 among them, were found more frequent in patients than controls.

The CDR3 sequence is 18 residues long. CDR1 is LGHNA and CDR2 is YNFKEQ in the germline V gene. Built from TCR beta cDNA, the libraries had unique molecular identifiers in them. Some 500,000 cDNA molecules were obtained from about 0.98 to 11 million T cells. TCRdb passed the PCR reads through MiXCR, listing each CDR3 protein once. In the table there are roughly 600,000 distinct CDR3 sequences, about 44% of which are singletons. Remarks on this clonotype: Antigen specificity is unknown.

The sample taken for sequencing was blood. The chain uses TRBV4-2 and TRBJ2-7; TRBD2 aligns across 12 bases. The J call may be mistaken, given a closer DNA end match to TRBJ2-5. The sequence derives from a girl between 5 and 17 years old with multiple sclerosis. The CDR3 coding sequence is TGTGCCAGCAGCCAAGAACTAGCGGGAGGAAAAGCGGCGGAGACCCAGTACTTC. The encoded protein is CASSQELAGGKAAETQYF.